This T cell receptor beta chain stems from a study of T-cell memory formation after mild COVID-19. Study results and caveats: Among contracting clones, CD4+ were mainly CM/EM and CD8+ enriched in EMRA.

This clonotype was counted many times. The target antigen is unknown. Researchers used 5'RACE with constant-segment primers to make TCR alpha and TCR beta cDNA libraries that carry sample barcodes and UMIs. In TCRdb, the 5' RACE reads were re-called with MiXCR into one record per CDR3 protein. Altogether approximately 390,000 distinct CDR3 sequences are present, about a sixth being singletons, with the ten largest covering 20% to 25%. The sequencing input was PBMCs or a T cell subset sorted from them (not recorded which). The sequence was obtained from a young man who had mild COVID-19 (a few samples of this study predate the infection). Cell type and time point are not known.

In DNA, the CDR3 is TGTGCCAGCAGCTTAAGACCCCCGGGAGAGACCCAGTACTTC. As protein: CASSLRPPGETQYF. The chain employs TRBV7-2 and TRBJ2-5; no reliable D call. There are 14 residues in the CDR3. The V end was cut by 2 bases, the J end by 4 bases, with 11 bases between. From germline, CDR1 is SGHTA and CDR2 FQGNSA.